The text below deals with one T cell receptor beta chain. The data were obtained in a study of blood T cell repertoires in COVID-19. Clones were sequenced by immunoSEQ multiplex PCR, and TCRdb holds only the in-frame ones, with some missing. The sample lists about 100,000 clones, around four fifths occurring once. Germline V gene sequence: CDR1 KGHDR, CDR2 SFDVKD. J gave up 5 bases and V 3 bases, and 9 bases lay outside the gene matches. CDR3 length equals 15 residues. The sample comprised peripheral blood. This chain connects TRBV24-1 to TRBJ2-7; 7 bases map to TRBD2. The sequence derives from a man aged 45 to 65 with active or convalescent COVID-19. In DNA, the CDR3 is TGTGCCACCAGTGATCCCCGGGGGGATATAGACGAGCAGTACTTC. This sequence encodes CATSDPRGDIDEQYF.